What follows describes a single T cell receptor beta chain. The antigen remains undetermined. At one of its ends the junction is not consistent with the germline gene, which may arise from a read error. This specimen belongs to a study of metastatic and nonmetastatic thyroid tumors. On the study more broadly: Samples came from malignant and benign thyroid patients, and repertoires were compared across blood and tumor or nodule tissue. Study observations and caveats: Significantly higher TCR beta diversity was reportedly seen in malignant thyroid tumors than benign nodules, in blood and tumor.

As handled by the study authors: Researchers built a distant-metastasis classifier for papillary thyroid cancer that drew on CDR3 differences across clinicopathological groups. MiXCR reprocessed the PCR reads for TCRdb. None of the V and J calls come from the authors' own analysis; TCRdb made them. The sample lists approximately 58,000 clones; 20% to 25% were seen once. This CDR3 contains 14 residues. The germline V gene encodes CDR1 DFQATT and CDR2 SNEGSKA (reference sequence). Not a single patient had been given any form of treatment at any point before undergoing thyroid surgery. Sequenced material: blood. The clonotype originates from a female donor with papillary thyroid cancer or a benign thyroid nodule (not recorded which). Some clones in this sample may be carry-over from other donors' samples. V usage is TRBV20-1 and J usage is TRBJ1-1; D remains ambiguous. The CDR3 here is CIATPRIINTEAFF. For the CDR3, the DNA is TGCATTGCTACCCCCAGGATCATTAACACTGAAGCTTTCTTT.